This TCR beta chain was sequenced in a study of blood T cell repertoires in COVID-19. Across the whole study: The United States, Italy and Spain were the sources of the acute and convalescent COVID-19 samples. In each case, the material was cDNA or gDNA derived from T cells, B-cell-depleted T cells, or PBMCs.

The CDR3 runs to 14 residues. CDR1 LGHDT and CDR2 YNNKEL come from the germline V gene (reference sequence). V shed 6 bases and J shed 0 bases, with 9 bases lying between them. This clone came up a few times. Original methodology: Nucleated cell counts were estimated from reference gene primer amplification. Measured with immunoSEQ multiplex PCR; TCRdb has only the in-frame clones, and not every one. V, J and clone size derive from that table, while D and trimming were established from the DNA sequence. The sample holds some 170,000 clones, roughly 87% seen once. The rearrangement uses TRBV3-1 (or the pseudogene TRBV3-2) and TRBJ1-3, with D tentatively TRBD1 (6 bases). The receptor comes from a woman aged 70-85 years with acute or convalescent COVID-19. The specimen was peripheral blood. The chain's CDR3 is CASRHRDSGNTIYF. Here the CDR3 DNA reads TGTGCCAGCAGACACAGGGACTCTGGAAACACCATATATTTT.